Shown below are 23 T cell receptor beta chains from a single sample sequenced in a study of T cell responses to AZD1222 COVID-19 vaccine. The assay was immunoSEQ multiplex PCR, and TCRdb's table has in-frame clones only and misses some. The table has about 90,000 clones, more than 75% seen once; the top ten hold 5.2%. This sample comprised peripheral blood, obtained on day 0 of MenACWY control vaccination. The receptors were sampled from an adult in good health.

The CDR3 here is CATTVMPDTGELFF. CDR3 sequence (DNA): TGCGCCACCACCGTGATGCCTGATACCGGGGAGCTGTTTTTT. The chain couples TRBV5-1 to TRBJ2-2; D is undetermined. CDR1 is SGHRS and CDR2 is YFSETQ in the germline V gene. The V and J ends lost 9 bases and 5 bases respectively, with 17 bases between them. This CDR3 has 14 residues.

The rearrangement uses TRBV28 and TRBJ1-6; D not certain. This CDR3 has 15 residues. V lost 7 bases and J 3 bases, leaving 13 bases between the germline ends. CDR1 and CDR2 from the germline V gene are MDHEN and SYDVKM. CDR3 sequence: CASTKQANYNSPLHF. The CDR3 nucleotides read TGTGCCAGCACCAAACAAGCAAACTATAATTCACCCCTCCACTTT.

The chain couples TRBV19 to TRBJ1-4; D not certain. This CDR3 region has 14 residues. Germline values: CDR1 LNHDA, CDR2 SQIVND (reference sequence). Trimming cost V 5 bases and J 0 bases, with 7 bases left between them. CDR3 nucleotides: TGTGCCAGTAGTCCTACAACAACTAATGAAAAACTGTTTTTT. Translated, it gives CASSPTTTNEKLFF.

This chain joins TRBV6-5 and TRBJ2-7; maybe TRBD1 (6 bases). Germline CDR1 and CDR2: MNHEY and SVGAGI. This CDR3 contains 14 residues. Deletions cut 4 bases from V and 2 bases from J, with 12 bases between. CDR3 nucleotides: TGTGCCAGCAGTTTGAGGGGGAGCCCCTACGAGCAGTACTTC. Residues: CASSLRGSPYEQYF.

The chain is built from TRBV14 and TRBJ2-5; D is ambiguous. CDR1 SGHDN and CDR2 FVKESK come from the germline V gene. The CDR3 runs 14 residues. The germline V and J ends were trimmed by 3 bases and 4 bases, with 12 bases remaining between them. In DNA form, the CDR3 reads TGTGCCAGCAGCCAGGGCACATGGGGAGAGACCCAGTACTTC. Translated, it gives CASSQGTWGETQYF.

The chain joins TRBV28 to TRBJ2-3; D is unclear. Between the trimmed V and J ends, which lost 2 bases and 4 bases, there was a span of 10 bases. Germline V gene lookup returns CDR1 MDHEN and CDR2 SYDVKM. CDR3 size: 14 residues. CDR3 DNA: TGTGCCAGCAGTTTACATACAGTTCCAGATACGCAGTATTTT. Its translation is CASSLHTVPDTQYF.

The chain has TRBV7-9 and TRBJ1-2; 10 bases map to TRBD1. The germline V gene encodes CDR1 SEHNR and CDR2 FQNEAQ (reference sequence). V lost 5 bases, J lost 5 bases, and 8 bases stayed unmatched. This CDR3 region has 15 residues. CDR3 loop: CASSITGTGAYGYTF. The CDR3 DNA reads as TGTGCCAGCAGCATAACCGGGACAGGGGCTTATGGCTACACCTTC.

The V and J genes are TRBV28 and TRBJ1-6; D ambiguous. Germline V CDR1 and CDR2: MDHEN, SYDVKM. V was shortened by 8 bases and J by 0 bases, with 8 bases between the two germline ends. The CDR3 has 14 amino acids. In DNA form, the CDR3 reads TGTGCCAGCGATCGGGACTCCTATAATTCACCCCTCCACTTT. Protein: CASDRDSYNSPLHF.

The DNA for the CDR3 is TGTGCCAGCAGCTTCCAGGGACTGGATTCACCCCTCCACTTT. Its translation is CASSFQGLDSPLHF. V usage is TRBV5-4 and J usage is TRBJ1-6; D is perhaps TRBD1 (5 bases). CDR3 length equals 14 residues. V lost 2 bases and J lost 8, with 11 bases in between. Germline V gives CDR1 SGHNT, CDR2 YYREEE (reference sequence). The full variable domain, in which reference TRBV5-4 and TRBJ1-6 provide the parts outside the CDR3, is ETGVTQSPTHLIKTRGQQVTLRCSSQSGHNTVSWYQQALGQGPQFIFQYYREEENGRGNFPPRFSGLQFPNYSSELNVNALELDDSALYLCASSFQGLDSPLHFGNGTRLTVT.

Only one count was recorded for this clone. The chain links TRBV27 to TRBJ1-2, with unresolved D. This CDR3 is 13 amino acids long. Germline V gives CDR1 MNHEY, CDR2 SMNVEV (reference sequence). Trimming removed 6 bases from V and 5 bases from J, with 13 bases in between. CDR3 amino acids: CASRPTGEYGYTF. CDR3 bases: TGTGCCAGCAGACCTACCGGGGAGTATGGCTACACCTTC.

The J gene is TRBJ1-2, the V gene TRBV27, with no clear D. Germline CDR1 MNHEY, CDR2 SMNVEV (reference sequence). CDR3 length: 16 amino acids. Trimming took 5 bases from V and 3 from J, leaving 19 bases between them. The CDR3 region has the DNA TGTGCCAGCAGTCCCCTCGGCCTCACTTCGGACTATGGCTACACCTTC. Its translation is CASSPLGLTSDYGYTF.

This clone appeared once. The chain has TRBV4-3 and TRBJ1-5, with D possibly being TRBD1 (5 bases). There are 15 residues in the CDR3. Germline lookup yields CDR1 LGHNA and CDR2 YSLEER. V lost 1 base to trimming and J lost 4 bases, with 11 bases between them. CDR3 sequence (DNA): TGCGCCAGCAGCCAAGGAGAGGGGAGGAATCAGCCCCAGCATTTT. Translated: CASSQGEGRNQPQHF.

The genes are TRBV27 and TRBJ1-4; tentatively, D is TRBD1 (6 bases). The CDR3 extends over 13 amino acids. From germline, CDR1 is MNHEY and CDR2 SMNVEV (reference sequence). Trimming pared 6 bases from V and 8 bases from J, leaving 13 bases between. CDR3 region: CASREGGREKLFF. CDR3 coding DNA: TGTGCCAGCAGGGAGGGGGGACGAGAAAAACTGTTTTTT.

The chain couples TRBV5-1 to TRBJ1-4; 9 nucleotides align to TRBD1. The CDR3 is 15 residues long. The germline CDR1 and CDR2 sequences are SGHRS and YFSETQ. V lost 4 bases, J lost 6 bases, and 7 bases stayed unmatched. For the CDR3, the DNA is TGCGCCAGCAGCGCGGCCGGGACAGGGCATGAAAAACTGTTTTTT. Amino acid sequence: CASSAAGTGHEKLFF. The entire variable domain, with the rest obtained from reference TRBV5-1 and TRBJ1-4, is as follows: KAGVTQTPRYLIKTRGQQVTLSCSPISGHRSVSWYQQTPGQGLQFLFEYFSETQRNKGNFPGRFSGRQFSNSRSEMNVSTLELGDSALYLCASSAAGTGHEKLFFGSGTQLSVL.

This chain links TRBV5-4 with TRBJ1-3; possible D gene TRBD1, 6 bases. Germline CDR1 reads SGHNT; CDR2 reads YYREEE (reference sequence). This CDR3 comprises 16 residues. Trimming shortened V by 0 bases and J by 2 bases, and 12 bases separated the two germline ends. CDR3 nucleotides: TGTGCCAGCAGCTTGGGACAGGCGATAACTGGAAACACCATATATTTT. Amino acid sequence: CASSLGQAITGNTIYF.

V usage is TRBV5-1 and J usage is TRBJ1-2; D is unresolved. The CDR3 extends over 14 amino acids. V was cut by 0 bases and J by 7 bases, with 13 bases left in between. CDR1 SGHRS and CDR2 YFSETQ come from the germline V gene. CDR3 residues: CASSLDGLNSGYTF. CDR3 bases: TGCGCCAGCAGCTTGGACGGGTTGAATTCTGGCTACACCTTC.

This sequence joins TRBV18 and TRBJ2-7; 8 bases fit TRBD1. The CDR3 has 15 residues. The germline V gene encodes CDR1 KGHSH and CDR2 LQKENI. Trimming cost V 6 bases and J 5 bases; bases outside gene matches: 12. The CDR3 reads CASSPPGTGANEQYF. The CDR3 DNA is TGTGCCAGCTCCCCCCCCGGGACAGGCGCGAACGAGCAGTACTTC.

The chain recombines TRBV27 with TRBJ1-5, with D possibly TRBD1 on 5 matching bases. This CDR3 is built from 14 residues. Trimming cost V 6 bases and J 4 bases, with 13 bases left between them. The germline V gene encodes CDR1 MNHEY and CDR2 SMNVEV (reference sequence). The CDR3 DNA sequence: TGTGCCAGCAGCCCCGTGGGGCGAAATCAGCCCCAGCATTTT. It yields the protein CASSPVGRNQPQHF.

The rearrangement joins TRBV5-6 to TRBJ1-1; no reliable D call. CDR3 length: 13 amino acids. Germline V lookup: CDR1 SGHDT, CDR2 YYEEEE. Trimming removed 0 bases at V and 7 bases at J, with 10 bases between. The CDR3 DNA reads as TGTGCCAGCAGCTTGGTAGGGCCCAGTGAAGCTTTCTTT. Amino acids: CASSLVGPSEAFF. The complete variable domain, with remaining parts taken from reference TRBV5-6 and TRBJ1-1, reads DAGVTQSPTHLIKTRGQQVTLRCSPKSGHDTVSWYQQALGQGPQFIFQYYEEEERQRGNFPDRFSGHQFPNYSSELNVNALLLGDSALYLCASSLVGPSEAFFGQGTRLTVV.

The J gene is TRBJ2-5, the V gene TRBV6-5; 8 bases match TRBD2. CDR3 length: 14 amino acids. V lost 6 bases to trimming and J lost 5 bases; unmatched junction nucleotides: 8. CDR1 MNHEY and CDR2 SVGAGI come from the germline V gene. The CDR3 sequence is CASRLRGGQETQYF. As DNA, the CDR3 is TGTGCCAGCAGGCTACGGGGGGGCCAGGAGACCCAGTACTTC.

The genes are TRBV4-1 and TRBJ2-7; a weak D match, TRBD2 (5 bases). This CDR3 comprises 16 residues. Germline-derived CDR1 and CDR2 are MGHRA and YSYEKL. Trimming took 0 bases from V and 3 from J, leaving 15 bases between them. The CDR3 DNA is TGCGCCAGCAGCCAAGATACGGCTAGCAGTTACTACGAGCAGTACTTC. Its translation: CASSQDTASSYYEQYF.

The chain carries TRBV6-2 or TRBV6-3 and TRBJ1-2; 8 positions agree with TRBD1. V shed 5 bases, J shed 1 base, and the junction held 3 bases outside the gene matches. The CDR3 sequence is 14 residues long. Germline-derived CDR1 and CDR2 are MNHEY and SVGEGT. CDR3 residues: CASSGDRNNYGYTF. As DNA, the CDR3 is TGTGCCAGCAGTGGGGACAGGAATAACTATGGCTACACCTTC.

This chain links TRBV2 with TRBJ2-1, with a weak D call TRBD2 (5 bases). Trimming left V 6 bases short and J 6 bases short, with 18 bases between. Germline CDR1 reads SNHLY; CDR2 reads FYNNEI. The CDR3 is 15 residues long. Here the CDR3 DNA reads TGTGCCAGCAGCGGCCTCCTCTTAGCGAGCAATGAGCAGTTCTTC. As protein: CASSGLLLASNEQFF.